A single sample gave rise to the 32 T cell receptor beta chains below, sequenced in a study of T cell responses to AZD1222 COVID-19 vaccine. Here immunoSEQ multiplex PCR was the method, and the copy in TCRdb shows in-frame clones only, minus some. The sample gives nearly 90,000 clones, 88% of which show up once; over 9% is in the top ten. The source material was peripheral blood, sampled on day 0 of MenACWY control vaccination. The origin of the receptors is an adult in good health.

This chain links TRBV6-5 with TRBJ2-1; 11 nucleotides align to TRBD2. Germline loops: CDR1 MNHEY, CDR2 SVGAGI. The CDR3 is made up of 12 amino acids. CDR3 loop: CAGLADNNEQFF. CDR3 bases: TGTGCGGGACTAGCGGACAACAATGAGCAGTTCTTC.

The J gene is TRBJ2-1, the V gene TRBV20-1; TRBD2 matches at 7 bases. The length of the CDR3 is 17 residues. The V and J ends lost 3 bases and 6 bases, in that order; junction bases with no gene match: 17. Germline lookup yields CDR1 DFQATT and CDR2 SNEGSKA (reference sequence). The CDR3 sequence is CSASRFRRLAEVNEQFF. The CDR3 DNA is TGCAGTGCTAGTCGTTTTCGGCGACTAGCAGAGGTCAATGAGCAGTTCTTC.

The sample holds one count of this clone. Here the CDR3 reads CASSRTGSGQPQHF. For the CDR3, the DNA is TGTGCCAGCAGCAGGACCGGTTCGGGTCAGCCCCAGCATTTT. The chain is built from TRBV7-9 and TRBJ1-5; the D is unclear. Germline CDR1 reads SEHNR; CDR2 reads FQNEAQ (reference sequence). V was shortened by 5 bases and J by 6 bases, with 14 bases between the two germline ends. The CDR3 has 14 residues.

V usage is TRBV2 and J usage is TRBJ2-3, with D perhaps TRBD1 (6 bases). Germline CDR1 is SNHLY and CDR2 is FYNNEI. V lost 6 bases and J lost 5, with 18 bases in between. The CDR3 consists of 15 residues. CDR3: CASSRTPVGGDTQYF. In DNA, the CDR3 is TGTGCCAGCAGCCGAACGCCGGTAGGGGGAGATACGCAGTATTTT.

Regarding this clone: This sample also contains other DNA sequences that code for the same CDR3. The chain carries TRBV9 and TRBJ1-1; D remains unclear. The germline V gene has CDR1 SGDLS and CDR2 YYNGEE. The ends were cut back, 0 bases at V and 4 bases at J, with 7 bases in the middle. The CDR3 extends over 13 amino acids. The CDR3 protein is CASSVGDGTEAFF. DNA for the CDR3: TGTGCCAGCAGCGTAGGTGACGGCACTGAAGCTTTCTTT.

This clone qualifies as medium-sized. This chain joins TRBV6-4 and TRBJ2-3; 9 nucleotides align to TRBD2. V dropped 0 bases and J dropped 4; count of bases not matched to a gene: 5. CDR1 and CDR2 from the germline V gene are MRHNA and SNTAGT. This CDR3 spans 16 amino acids. As DNA, the CDR3 is TGTGCCAGCAGTGACTCTGCGGGGGGGCGGGCAGATACGCAGTATTTT. Protein: CASSDSAGGRADTQYF.

The chain's CDR3 is CASSIGDRGGQPQHF. The DNA of the CDR3 is TGTGCCAGTAGTATAGGGGACAGGGGAGGACAGCCCCAGCATTTT. The rearrangement joins TRBV19 to TRBJ1-5; 10 bases fit TRBD1. The germline gives CDR1 LNHDA, CDR2 SQIVND (reference sequence). V trimming: 1 base; J trimming: 7 bases; junction bases outside the gene matches: 4. The length of the CDR3 is 15 residues.

The chain joins TRBV30 to TRBJ2-2; D gene uncertain. The V end was cut by 1 base, the J end by 2 bases, with 8 bases between. CDR1 GTSNPN and CDR2 SVGIG come from the germline V gene (reference sequence). The CDR3 runs 14 residues. CDR3 nucleotide sequence: TGTGCCTGGAGTGGACTCCAAAACACCGGGGAGCTGTTTTTT. This translates into CAWSGLQNTGELFF.

The chain employs TRBV5-6 and TRBJ1-3; 7 bases are shared with TRBD1. CDR3 length: 19 residues. Germline V gives CDR1 SGHDT, CDR2 YYEEEE. Unmatched junction bases numbered 14, after V lost 2 bases and J lost 0 bases. CDR3 protein: CASSFKPGQTVFSGNTIYF. In nucleotides, the CDR3 is TGTGCCAGCAGCTTTAAGCCGGGACAGACAGTCTTCTCTGGAAACACCATATATTTT. Drawing the rest from reference TRBV5-6 and TRBJ1-3, the complete variable domain is DAGVTQSPTHLIKTRGQQVTLRCSPKSGHDTVSWYQQALGQGPQFIFQYYEEEERQRGNFPDRFSGHQFPNYSSELNVNALLLGDSALYLCASSFKPGQTVFSGNTIYFGEGSWLTVV.

The chain links TRBV18 to TRBJ2-7, with 7 bases that match TRBD1. The ends lost 5 bases at V and 1 base at J; junction bases unmatched: 5. Per germline, CDR1 KGHSH and CDR2 LQKENI. This CDR3 region has 14 residues. As DNA, the CDR3 is TGTGCCAGCTCAACCCGGGACAGATCCTACGAGCAGTACTTC. Protein: CASSTRDRSYEQYF.

The CDR3 nucleotides read TGTGCCAGCAGCTTGGGTTTGGGCGGCACACAAGATACGCAGTATTTT. Encoded protein: CASSLGLGGTQDTQYF. The chain uses TRBV5-4 and TRBJ2-3; D gene unclear. The CDR3 contains 16 residues. Trimming shortened V by 0 bases and J by 5 bases, and 16 bases separated the two germline ends. From germline, CDR1 is SGHNT and CDR2 YYREEE (reference sequence).

The J gene is TRBJ1-1, the V gene TRBV4-1; 7 nucleotides align to TRBD1. Germline V lookup: CDR1 MGHRA, CDR2 YSYEKL. CDR3 size: 16 residues. The V gene end was trimmed by 2 bases and the J gene end by 2 bases; junction bases not matched to a gene: 8. The CDR3 loop is CASSQRQGWTNTEAFF. The CDR3 bases are TGCGCCAGCAGCCAACGACAGGGTTGGACCAACACTGAAGCTTTCTTT.

The chain links TRBV6-5 to TRBJ1-2, with 7 bases aligning to TRBD1. The germline V gene has CDR1 MNHEY and CDR2 SVGAGI. V gave up 6 bases and J gave up 2 bases; unmatched junction bases: 3. The CDR3 consists of 13 residues. This chain's CDR3 is CASSLGQNYGYTF. The CDR3, as DNA: TGTGCCAGCAGCCTGGGACAGAACTATGGCTACACCTTC.

The rearrangement joins TRBV30 to TRBJ2-3; 10 positions match TRBD2. The CDR3 has 15 amino acids. Germline trimming cut 4 bases from V and 4 bases from J; bases unmatched to any gene: 8. Germline CDR1 and CDR2: GTSNPN and SVGIG (reference sequence). In DNA form, the CDR3 reads TGTGCCTGGATTCCCCAGCGGGGGGGGGCAGATACGCAGTATTTT. Translation gives CAWIPQRGGADTQYF.

V is TRBV5-6 and J is TRBJ1-2; D is uncertain. V lost 3 bases to trimming and J lost 7 bases, with 19 bases between them. Germline values: CDR1 SGHDT, CDR2 YYEEEE. The CDR3 runs 15 residues. CDR3 in DNA: TGTGCCAGCAGCTCGCCCGGGGAATACGGTCTTGGCTACACCTTC. Translation gives CASSSPGEYGLGYTF.

The chain combines TRBV4-2 with TRBJ2-1, with 12 bases matching TRBD2. Germline CDR1 is LGHNA and CDR2 is YNFKEQ. V lost 5 bases, J lost 4 bases, and 12 bases stayed unmatched. The CDR3 is 18 amino acids. In nucleotides, the CDR3 is TGTGCCAGCAGCGCACGACTAGCGGGGGCCTCAGATTACAATGAGCAGTTCTTC. Protein sequence: CASSARLAGASDYNEQFF.

This sequence joins TRBV6-4 and TRBJ2-6; D not certain. The length of the CDR3 is 14 residues. Looked up from germline, CDR1 is MRHNA and CDR2 is SNTAGT. V was trimmed by 2 bases and J by 0 bases, leaving 2 bases between them. The CDR3 here is CASSDNSGANVLTF. The CDR3 DNA sequence: TGTGCCAGCAGTGACAACTCTGGGGCCAACGTCCTGACTTTC.

The gene calls are TRBV27 and TRBJ1-2; 9 bases are shared with TRBD1. V shed 6 bases, J shed 4 bases, and the junction held 6 bases outside the gene matches. The germline gives CDR1 MNHEY, CDR2 SMNVEV (reference sequence). The CDR3 contains 14 residues. The CDR3 is CASSNRGRGYGYTF. The CDR3 nucleotides read TGTGCCAGCAGCAACAGGGGGCGCGGCTATGGCTACACCTTC.

CDR3 sequence: CASSLDGTRNQPQHF. Written as DNA, the CDR3 is TGTGCCAGCAGCTTAGACGGGACACGGAATCAGCCCCAGCATTTT. The chain recombines TRBV11-1 with TRBJ1-5; maybe TRBD1 (6 bases). The CDR3 is 15 residues long. Trimming took off 1 base at V and 4 bases at J, with 11 bases between the two ends. Germline V gene lookup returns CDR1 SGHAT and CDR2 FQDESV (reference sequence). The whole variable domain, filled in from reference TRBV11-1 and TRBJ1-5, reads EAEVAQSPRYKITEKSQAVAFWCDPISGHATLYWYRQILGQGPELLVQFQDESVVDDSQLPKDRFSAERLKGVDSTLKIQPAELGDSAMYLCASSLDGTRNQPQHFGDGTRLSIL.

The rearrangement links TRBV2 to TRBJ1-3; 7 bases are shared with TRBD1. Per the germline V gene, CDR1 is SNHLY and CDR2 is FYNNEI. This CDR3 region has 13 residues. The junction had 1 base not matched to a gene; V was cut back by 2 bases and J by 6 bases. The CDR3 loop is CASSETGANTIYF. CDR3 DNA sequence: TGTGCCAGCAGTGAAACAGGGGCAAACACCATATATTTT. Variable domain in full (rest from reference TRBV2 and TRBJ1-3): EPEVTQTPSHQVTQMGQEVILRCVPISNHLYFYWYRQILGQKVEFLVSFYNNEISEKSEIFDDQFSVERPDGSNFTLKIRSTKLEDSAMYFCASSETGANTIYFGEGSWLTVV.

The J gene is TRBJ1-5, the V gene TRBV7-2; D is undetermined. The germline V gene encodes CDR1 SGHTA and CDR2 FQGNSA. Deletions cut 3 bases from V and 0 bases from J, with 12 bases between. The CDR3 contains 16 residues. Here the CDR3 DNA reads TGTGCCAGCAGCTTGACCCAGGATTATAGCAATCAGCCCCAGCATTTT. This gives the protein CASSLTQDYSNQPQHF.

Written as DNA, the CDR3 is TGCGCCAGCAGCTTGCGGGCGAGGGACGGCAACACCGGGGAGCTGTTTTTT. This gives the protein CASSLRARDGNTGELFF. The rearrangement links TRBV5-1 to TRBJ2-2, with D perhaps assigned TRBD1 or TRBD2 (5 bases each). Germline V gene lookup returns CDR1 SGHRS and CDR2 YFSETQ. V was clipped by 1 base and J by 2 bases, with 15 bases between them. The CDR3 is 17 amino acids.

The chain couples TRBV19 to TRBJ1-6; D call uncertain. Per germline, CDR1 LNHDA and CDR2 SQIVND (reference sequence). V dropped 3 bases and J dropped 8 bases, with 14 bases sitting between them. This CDR3 is built from 15 residues. The CDR3 bases are TGTGCCAGTAGTATCGGCGGGTACGGGGATTCACCCCTCCACTTT. Encoded protein: CASSIGGYGDSPLHF.

CDR3 in amino acids: CSVDGTGVNEQFF. Here the CDR3 DNA reads TGCAGCGTTGACGGGACAGGGGTCAATGAGCAGTTCTTC. This chain joins TRBV29-1 and TRBJ2-1, with 10 nucleotides matching TRBD1. The CDR3 loop spans 13 amino acids. Trimming took 3 bases from V and 6 from J; bases not matched to a gene: 2. Germline values: CDR1 SQVTM, CDR2 ANQGSEA.

The chain links TRBV4-1 to TRBJ2-3; D remains unclear. V lost 0 bases and J 2 bases, leaving 9 bases between the germline ends. Germline CDR1 and CDR2: MGHRA and YSYEKL. The CDR3 length is 15 residues. CDR3 protein: CASSQDFPFTDTQYF. CDR3 DNA: TGCGCCAGCAGCCAAGATTTCCCCTTCACAGATACGCAGTATTTT.

V is TRBV12-5 and J is TRBJ1-6, with 9 bases aligning to TRBD1. Germline V gene lookup returns CDR1 LGHNT and CDR2 FRNRAP. The junction had 8 bases not matched to a gene; V was cut back by 6 bases and J by 8 bases. This CDR3 spans 15 amino acids. The CDR3 sequence is CASGKPGTGYSPLHF. CDR3 DNA sequence: TGTGCTAGTGGGAAACCCGGGACAGGGTATTCACCCCTCCACTTT.

The chain's CDR3 is CASSSSGRPDGYTF. The CDR3 DNA reads TGCGCCAGCAGCTCTTCCGGGAGGCCCGATGGCTACACCTTC. V gene TRBV5-1 combines with J gene TRBJ1-2; no clear D. CDR1 SGHRS and CDR2 YFSETQ come from the germline V gene. The CDR3 runs 14 residues. The V end lost 3 bases, the J end lost 6 bases, and 15 bases lay between the germline ends.

This chain links TRBV29-1 with TRBJ1-1; TRBD1 might be the D (6 bases). Germline V lookup: CDR1 SQVTM, CDR2 ANQGSEA. V lost 8 bases, J lost 7 bases, and 17 bases lay in between. The CDR3 spans 12 residues. The CDR3 DNA follows: TGCAGCTTTACTCCCGACAGGAATGAAGCTTTCTTT. This sequence encodes CSFTPDRNEAFF.

This chain links TRBV28 with TRBJ1-1; a possible D gene is TRBD1 (5 bases). Germline V lookup: CDR1 MDHEN, CDR2 SYDVKM. Deletions cut 6 bases from V and 0 bases from J, with 11 bases between. The CDR3 is 14 residues long. DNA of the CDR3: TGTGCCAGCAGCTCCCCAGGGTTGAACACTGAAGCTTTCTTT. Translating gives CASSSPGLNTEAFF.

This chain uses TRBV18 with TRBJ2-3; no reliable D call. The CDR3 consists of 15 residues. V was pared by 3 bases and J by 6 bases, with 16 bases between. The germline V gene has CDR1 KGHSH and CDR2 LQKENI. The CDR3 protein is CASSPDQSGADTQYF. The DNA for the CDR3 is TGTGCCAGCTCACCGGACCAGTCAGGAGCGGATACGCAGTATTTT.

A single count supports this clone. This chain joins TRBV2 and TRBJ1-4, with 9 bases aligning to TRBD1. Germline loops: CDR1 SNHLY, CDR2 FYNNEI. V gave up 6 bases and J gave up 3 bases; unmatched junction bases: 2. This CDR3 spans 14 amino acids. Here the CDR3 reads CASRRQGANEKLFF. In DNA form, the CDR3 reads TGTGCCAGCAGAAGACAGGGGGCTAATGAAAAACTGTTTTTT.

The rearrangement joins TRBV24-1 to TRBJ2-3; 10 nucleotides agree with TRBD2. After removal of 3 bases from V and 1 base from J, the junction contained 3 bases not matched to a gene. The CDR3 totals 16 residues. Germline V gene sequence: CDR1 KGHDR, CDR2 SFDVKD. The CDR3 DNA sequence: TGTGCCACCAGTGATCCCGGACTAGCGGGCACAGATACGCAGTATTTT. Amino acids: CATSDPGLAGTDTQYF.